The source of this T cell receptor beta chain is a study of T cell responses to AZD1222 COVID-19 vaccine. Study findings and constraints: Seropositive AZD1222 recipients at baseline numbered only five or six.

J lost 4 bases, V lost 2 bases, and 5 bases had no gene match. Germline CDR1 and CDR2: SGDLS and YYNGEE. The CDR3 runs 14 residues. TCRdb's copy holds only in-frame clones and misses some; the assay was immunoSEQ multiplex PCR. The sample comprises 55,000 to 65,000 clones, approximately 80% of which are singletons, and less than 5% rests with the top ten. Comments on this clone: Antigen specificity is unknown.

The input for sequencing was peripheral blood, taken 28 days after the second AZD1222 dose. J is TRBJ1-1 and V is TRBV9; 7 bases align to TRBD1. This clonotype was sampled from an adult who received the AZD1222 COVID-19 vaccine. The CDR3 DNA sequence: TGTGCCAGCAGCGTCGAGGACAGGCCCACTGAAGCTTTCTTT. It is translated as CASSVEDRPTEAFF.